What follows is one TCR beta chain and its context. These data come from a study of blood T cell repertoires in COVID-19. Study information: COVID-19 samples collected from the United States, Italy and Spain covered acute and convalescent phases.

J was trimmed by 4 bases and V by 0 bases; bases with no gene match: 11. This CDR3 is 18 amino acids long. Germline CDR1 and CDR2: SGHTA and FQGNSA. Sequenced by immunoSEQ multiplex PCR; TCRdb stores in-frame clones only, minus some. This sample yields roughly 190,000 clones, of which 86% are seen a single time; more than 6.5% belongs to the top ten. The clonotype was recovered from a woman of 80 years or more in a cohort sampled during active or convalescent COVID-19. V and J are TRBV7-2 and TRBJ2-5, with TRBD2 identical over 10 bases. Sequencing was done on a sample of peripheral blood. This CDR3 reads CASSLATSGGAVRETQYF. In DNA form, the CDR3 reads TGTGCCAGCAGCTTAGCGACCAGCGGGGGGGCCGTTCGAGAGACCCAGTACTTC.